The 4 T cell receptor beta chains listed next were all sequenced from one sample in a study of blood T cell repertoires in COVID-19. Sequencing was performed with immunoSEQ multiplex PCR; in TCRdb, only in-frame clones are kept and a portion is missing. In the table there are a few hundred thousand clones, 65% to 90% of which are singletons. The specimen was peripheral blood. Receptors originate from a man aged 45-60 years with active or convalescent COVID-19.

This clone appeared a single time. V and J are TRBV6-1 and TRBJ1-4; TRBD1 is a possible D gene (5 bases). This CDR3 region has 12 residues. With 8 bases removed from V and 6 bases from J, the gap between germline ends came to 10 bases. The V gene's germline CDR1 is MNHNS and CDR2 SASEGT. Here the CDR3 reads CASSRGYEKLFF. The CDR3 nucleotides are TGTGCCAGCTCCCGGGGGTATGAAAAACTGTTTTTT.

The chain has TRBV24-1 and TRBJ2-2; 14 nucleotides match TRBD2. With 0 bases clipped from V and 6 bases from J, the junction kept 8 bases outside the gene matches. The length of the CDR3 is 19 residues. CDR1 and CDR2 (germline): KGHDR, SFDVKD. The chain's CDR3 is CATSDLMTSGRAWAGELFF. The CDR3, as DNA: TGTGCCACCAGTGATTTGATGACTAGCGGGAGGGCCTGGGCCGGGGAGCTGTTTTTT.

This clone was picked up a small number of times. The CDR3 DNA follows: TGTGCCAGCAGCTTGGGACAGGGGGTCGGAGGCTACACCTTC. Translating gives CASSLGQGVGGYTF. The chain uses TRBV11-2 and TRBJ1-2, with 11 positions matching TRBD1. CDR3 size: 14 residues. The trim removed 3 bases at V and 8 bases at J, leaving 5 bases unmatched. CDR1 is SGHAT, CDR2 FQNNGV, per germline.

The chain is built from TRBV30 and TRBJ1-5; D remains ambiguous. The CDR3 extends over 13 amino acids. Between the trimmed V and J ends, which lost 0 bases and 11 bases, there was a span of 14 bases. CDR1 is GTSNPN and CDR2 is SVGIG in the germline V gene (reference sequence). CDR3: CAWSVQGGYAQHF. The CDR3 DNA is TGTGCCTGGAGTGTACAAGGAGGGTATGCCCAGCATTTT.